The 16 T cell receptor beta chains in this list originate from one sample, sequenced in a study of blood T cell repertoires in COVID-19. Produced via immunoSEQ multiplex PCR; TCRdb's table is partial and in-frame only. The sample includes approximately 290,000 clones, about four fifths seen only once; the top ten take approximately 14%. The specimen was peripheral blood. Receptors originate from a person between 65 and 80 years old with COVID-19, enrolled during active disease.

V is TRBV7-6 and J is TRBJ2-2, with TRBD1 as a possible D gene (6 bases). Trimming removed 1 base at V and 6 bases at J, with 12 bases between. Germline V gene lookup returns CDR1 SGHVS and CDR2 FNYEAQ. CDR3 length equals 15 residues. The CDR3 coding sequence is TGTGCCAGCAGCTTAGGGGGCAGGGGCGCCGGGGAGCTGTTTTTT. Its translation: CASSLGGRGAGELFF.

The CDR3 loop is CASKNVAGDQETQYF. CDR3 coding DNA: TGCGCCAGCAAAAATGTAGCGGGGGACCAAGAGACCCAGTACTTC. J is TRBJ2-5 and V is TRBV5-1; TRBD2 matches 9 bases. This CDR3 is 15 amino acids long. V dropped 6 bases and J dropped 0; count of bases not matched to a gene: 6. Germline V lookup: CDR1 SGHRS, CDR2 YFSETQ.

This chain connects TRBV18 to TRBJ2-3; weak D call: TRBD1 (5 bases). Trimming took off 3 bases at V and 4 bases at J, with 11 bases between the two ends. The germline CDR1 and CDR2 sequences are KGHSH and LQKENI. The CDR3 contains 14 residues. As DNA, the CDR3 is TGTGCCAGCTCACCCAGACAGAATCCAGATACGCAGTATTTT. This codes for CASSPRQNPDTQYF.

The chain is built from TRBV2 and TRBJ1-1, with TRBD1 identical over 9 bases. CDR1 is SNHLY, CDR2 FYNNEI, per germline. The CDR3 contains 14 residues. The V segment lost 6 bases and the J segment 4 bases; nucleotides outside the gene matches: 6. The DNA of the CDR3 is TGTGCCAGCAGAGGTACAGGGGGCATCACTGAAGCTTTCTTT. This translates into CASRGTGGITEAFF.

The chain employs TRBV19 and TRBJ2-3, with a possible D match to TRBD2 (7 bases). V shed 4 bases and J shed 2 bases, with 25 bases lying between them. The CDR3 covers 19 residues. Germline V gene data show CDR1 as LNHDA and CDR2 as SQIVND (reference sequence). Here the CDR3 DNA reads TGTGCCAGTAGTAAAAGCCCAATATTGGGGGGGGGCCACACAGATACGCAGTATTTT. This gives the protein CASSKSPILGGGHTDTQYF.

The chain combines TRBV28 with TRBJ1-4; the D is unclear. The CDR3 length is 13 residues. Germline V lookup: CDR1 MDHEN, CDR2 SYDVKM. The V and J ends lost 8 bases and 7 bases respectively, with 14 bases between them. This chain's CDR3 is CASSSGYVEKLFF. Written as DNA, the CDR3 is TGTGCCAGCTCGTCCGGGTATGTTGAAAAACTGTTTTTT.

CDR3 coding DNA: TGTGCCAGCAGCCTGCCTGGGACAGGGTATATCACCGGGGAGCTGTTTTTT. It translates to CASSLPGTGYITGELFF. The chain carries TRBV5-6 and TRBJ2-2, with TRBD1 matching 9 bases. From germline, CDR1 is SGHDT and CDR2 YYEEEE. CDR3 length equals 17 residues. V trimming: 4 bases; J trimming: 4 bases; junction bases outside the gene matches: 11.

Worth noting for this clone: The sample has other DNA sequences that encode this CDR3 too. The CDR3 protein is CASSYLGRGNSPLHF. The CDR3 nucleotides read TGTGCCAGCAGTTACCTGGGGCGGGGTAATTCACCCCTCCACTTT. The rearrangement joins TRBV6-2 or TRBV6-3 to TRBJ1-6; D may be TRBD1 (5 bases). CDR1 is MNHEY, CDR2 SVGEGT, per germline. The CDR3 is 15 amino acids. Trimming took 2 bases from V and 6 from J, leaving 11 bases between them.

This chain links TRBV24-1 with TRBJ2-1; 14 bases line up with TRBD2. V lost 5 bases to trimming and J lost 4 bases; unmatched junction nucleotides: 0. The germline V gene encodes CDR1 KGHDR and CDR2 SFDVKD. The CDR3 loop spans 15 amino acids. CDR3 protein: CATSGLAGGYNEQFF. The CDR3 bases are TGTGCCACCAGTGGACTAGCGGGAGGGTACAATGAGCAGTTCTTC.

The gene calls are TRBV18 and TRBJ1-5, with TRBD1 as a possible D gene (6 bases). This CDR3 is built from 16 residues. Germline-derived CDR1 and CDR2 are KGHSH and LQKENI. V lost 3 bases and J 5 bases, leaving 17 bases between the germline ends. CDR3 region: CASSPDTGLEDQPQHF. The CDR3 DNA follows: TGTGCCAGCTCACCCGATACAGGGCTTGAGGATCAGCCCCAGCATTTT.

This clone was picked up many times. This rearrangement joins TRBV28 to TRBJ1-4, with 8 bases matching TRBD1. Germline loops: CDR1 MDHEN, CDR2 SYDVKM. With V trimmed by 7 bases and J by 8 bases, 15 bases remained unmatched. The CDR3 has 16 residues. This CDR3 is CASNPSSRGTGEKLFF. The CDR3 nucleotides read TGTGCCAGCAATCCCTCGTCACGGGGGACAGGCGAAAAACTGTTTTTT.

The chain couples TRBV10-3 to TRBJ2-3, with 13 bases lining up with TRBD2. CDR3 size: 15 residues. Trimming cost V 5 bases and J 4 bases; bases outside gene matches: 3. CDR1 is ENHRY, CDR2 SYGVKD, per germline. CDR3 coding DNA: TGTGCCATCAGTAGACTAGCGGGAGGTGCAGATACGCAGTATTTT. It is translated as CAISRLAGGADTQYF.

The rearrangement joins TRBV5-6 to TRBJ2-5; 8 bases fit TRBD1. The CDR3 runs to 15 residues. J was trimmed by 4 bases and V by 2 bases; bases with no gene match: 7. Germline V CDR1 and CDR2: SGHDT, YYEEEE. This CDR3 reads CASSLRTGFGETQYF. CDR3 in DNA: TGTGCCAGCAGCTTACGGACAGGGTTTGGAGAGACCCAGTACTTC.

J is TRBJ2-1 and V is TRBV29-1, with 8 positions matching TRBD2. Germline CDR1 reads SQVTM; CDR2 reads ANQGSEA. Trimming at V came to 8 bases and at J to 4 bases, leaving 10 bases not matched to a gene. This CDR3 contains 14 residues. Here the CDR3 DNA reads TGCAGCACCATACTACCGGGAGGGTACAATGAGCAGTTCTTC. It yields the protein CSTILPGGYNEQFF.

In nucleotides, the CDR3 is TGTGCCAGTAGTAGTGGGGGAGGGCCTGAAAAACTGTTTTTT. This gives the protein CASSSGGGPEKLFF. This chain joins TRBV19 and TRBJ1-4; possibly TRBD1 for D (5 bases). Germline assignment: CDR1 LNHDA and CDR2 SQIVND (reference sequence). The V end was cut by 4 bases, the J end by 7 bases, with 13 bases between. The CDR3 has 14 residues.

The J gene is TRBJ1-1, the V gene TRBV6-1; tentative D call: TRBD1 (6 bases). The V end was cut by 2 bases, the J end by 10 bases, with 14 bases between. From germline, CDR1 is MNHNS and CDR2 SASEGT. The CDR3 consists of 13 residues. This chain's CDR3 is CASSENRGGGAFF. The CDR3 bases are TGTGCCAGCAGTGAAAATCGCGGGGGCGGAGCTTTCTTT.